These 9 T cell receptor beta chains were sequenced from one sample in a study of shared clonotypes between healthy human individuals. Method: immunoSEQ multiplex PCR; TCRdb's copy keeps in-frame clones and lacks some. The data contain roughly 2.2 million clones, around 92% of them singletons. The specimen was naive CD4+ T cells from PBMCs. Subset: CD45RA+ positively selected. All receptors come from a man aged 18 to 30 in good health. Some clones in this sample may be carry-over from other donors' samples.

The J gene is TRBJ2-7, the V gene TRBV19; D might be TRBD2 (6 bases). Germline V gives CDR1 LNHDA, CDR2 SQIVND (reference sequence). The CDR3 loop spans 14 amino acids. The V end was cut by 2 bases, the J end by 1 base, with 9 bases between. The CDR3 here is CASSITGASYEQYF. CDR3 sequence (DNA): TGTGCCAGTAGTATAACGGGAGCGTCCTACGAGCAGTACTTC.

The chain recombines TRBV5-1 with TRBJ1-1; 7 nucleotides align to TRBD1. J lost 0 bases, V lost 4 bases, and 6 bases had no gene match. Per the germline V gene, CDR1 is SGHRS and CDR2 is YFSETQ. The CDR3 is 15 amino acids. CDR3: CASSPRQGMNTEAFF. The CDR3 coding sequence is TGCGCCAGCAGCCCCAGACAGGGCATGAACACTGAAGCTTTCTTT.

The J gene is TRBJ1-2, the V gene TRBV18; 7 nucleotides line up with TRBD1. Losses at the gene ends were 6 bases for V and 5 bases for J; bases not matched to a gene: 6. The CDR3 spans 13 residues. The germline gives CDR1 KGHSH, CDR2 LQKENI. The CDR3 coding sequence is TGTGCCAGCTCGTCCGGACAGGTATATGGCTACACCTTC. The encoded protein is CASSSGQVYGYTF. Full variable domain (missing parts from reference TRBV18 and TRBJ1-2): NAGVMQNPRHLVRRRGQEARLRCSPMKGHSHVYWYRQLPEEGLKFMVYLQKENIIDESGMPKERFSAEFPKEGPSILRIQQVVRGDSAAYFCASSSGQVYGYTFGSGTRLTVV.

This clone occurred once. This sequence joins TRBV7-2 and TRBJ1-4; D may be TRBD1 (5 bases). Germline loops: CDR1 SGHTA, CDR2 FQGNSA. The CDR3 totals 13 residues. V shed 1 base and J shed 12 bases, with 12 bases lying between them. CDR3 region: CASSLDSGGELFF. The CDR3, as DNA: TGTGCCAGCAGCTTAGATTCTGGGGGAGAACTGTTTTTT.

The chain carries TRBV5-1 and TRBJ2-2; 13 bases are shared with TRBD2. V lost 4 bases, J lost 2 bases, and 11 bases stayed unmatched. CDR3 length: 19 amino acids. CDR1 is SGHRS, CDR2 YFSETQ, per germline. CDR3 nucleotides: TGCGCCAGCAGCCCCCTGGGACTAGCGGGATATTCAAACACCGGGGAGCTGTTTTTT. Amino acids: CASSPLGLAGYSNTGELFF.

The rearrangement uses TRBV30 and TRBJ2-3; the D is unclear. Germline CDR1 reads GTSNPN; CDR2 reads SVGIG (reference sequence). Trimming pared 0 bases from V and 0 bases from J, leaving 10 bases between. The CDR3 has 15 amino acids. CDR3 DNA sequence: TGTGCCTGGAGTGTAGACGACATTAGCACAGATACGCAGTATTTT. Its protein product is CAWSVDDISTDTQYF.

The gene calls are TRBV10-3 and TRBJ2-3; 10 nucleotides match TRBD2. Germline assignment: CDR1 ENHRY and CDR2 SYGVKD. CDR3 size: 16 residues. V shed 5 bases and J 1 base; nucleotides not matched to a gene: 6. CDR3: CAISRNLAGGTDTQYF. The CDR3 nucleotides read TGTGCCATCAGTAGGAACCTAGCGGGAGGCACAGATACGCAGTATTTT.

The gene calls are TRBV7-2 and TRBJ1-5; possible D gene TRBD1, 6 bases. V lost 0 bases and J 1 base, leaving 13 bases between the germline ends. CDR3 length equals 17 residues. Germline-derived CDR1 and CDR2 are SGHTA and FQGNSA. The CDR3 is CASSLARGRTSNQPQHF. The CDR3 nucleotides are TGTGCCAGCAGCTTAGCTCGGGGGCGGACAAGCAATCAGCCCCAGCATTTT.

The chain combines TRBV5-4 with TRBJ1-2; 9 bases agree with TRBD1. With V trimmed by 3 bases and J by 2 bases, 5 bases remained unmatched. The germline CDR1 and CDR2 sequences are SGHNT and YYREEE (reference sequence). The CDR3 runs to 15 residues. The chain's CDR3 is CASSSGGTGNYGYTF. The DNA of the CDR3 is TGTGCCAGCAGCTCTGGCGGGACAGGGAACTATGGCTACACCTTC.